The 25 T cell receptor beta chains listed next were all sequenced from one sample in a study of cytomegalovirus exposure and HLA in healthy donors. The PCR used 60 Vbeta and 13 Jbeta primers. Assay: immunoSEQ multiplex PCR; the TCRdb copy retains only in-frame clones and omits some. The repertoire holds more than 100,000 clones, with approximately 72% as singletons. Input material: PBMCs. These receptors all come from a man aged 55 to 70 in good health and CMV-seropositive.

This clone was picked up a small number of times. As DNA, the CDR3 is TGTGCCAGCGGACGGGACTCTGGGGCCAACGTCCTGACTTTC. Translated, it gives CASGRDSGANVLTF. This chain joins TRBV2 and TRBJ2-6; D is possibly TRBD2 (5 bases). Looked up from germline, CDR1 is SNHLY and CDR2 is FYNNEI. The CDR3 totals 14 residues. V was shortened by 8 bases and J by 0 bases, with 8 bases between the two germline ends.

The table lists this clone with a few counts. The rearrangement joins TRBV11-3 to TRBJ1-1; D gene unclear. Per germline, CDR1 SGHNT and CDR2 YENEEA. CDR3 size: 15 residues. The V end lost 0 bases, the J end lost 0 bases, and 8 bases lay between the germline ends. The CDR3 loop is CASSLDASMNTEAFF. As DNA, the CDR3 is TGTGCCAGCAGCTTAGACGCCAGTATGAACACTGAAGCTTTCTTT.

V and J are TRBV4-2 and TRBJ1-5; a possible D gene is TRBD1 (6 bases). Trimming pared 4 bases from V and 7 bases from J, leaving 20 bases between. The CDR3 sequence is 16 residues long. Germline assignment: CDR1 LGHNA and CDR2 YNFKEQ. The CDR3 coding sequence is TGTGCCAGCAGCCCCTTTTGGGGGCGCAAGGAACAGCCCCAGCATTTT. It encodes CASSPFWGRKEQPQHF.

The chain employs TRBV15 and TRBJ2-7; a possible D gene is TRBD2 (6 bases). Trimming pared 3 bases from V and 0 bases from J, leaving 12 bases between. This CDR3 comprises 15 residues. CDR1 is LNHNV, CDR2 YYDKDF, per germline (reference sequence). CDR3 bases: TGTGCCACCAGCAGGGAAGCGGGCTTCTCCTACGAGCAGTACTTC. Translated, it gives CATSREAGFSYEQYF.

The DNA for the CDR3 is TGTGCCAGCAGTGAAGTGTCAGGGTCTGGAAACACCATATATTTT. As protein: CASSEVSGSGNTIYF. The V and J genes are TRBV2 and TRBJ1-3; D possibly corresponds to TRBD1 (5 bases). The CDR3 has 15 residues. Deletions cut 1 base from V and 1 base from J, with 8 bases between. CDR1 is SNHLY, CDR2 FYNNEI, per germline.

The chain is built from TRBV9 and TRBJ2-1; D unresolved. The CDR3 runs to 14 residues. V dropped 0 bases and J dropped 3 bases, with 7 bases sitting between them. CDR1 and CDR2 (germline): SGDLS, YYNGEE. Here the CDR3 reads CASSVASGYNEQFF. The CDR3 DNA reads as TGTGCCAGCAGCGTAGCCAGTGGCTACAATGAGCAGTTCTTC.

V and J are TRBV5-1 and TRBJ2-7; 8 bases match TRBD1. J was trimmed by 4 bases and V by 4 bases; bases with no gene match: 13. The germline V gene has CDR1 SGHRS and CDR2 YFSETQ. There are 16 residues in the CDR3. This CDR3 is CASSTSDRAVDYEQYF. In DNA, the CDR3 is TGCGCCAGCAGCACATCGGACAGGGCCGTTGATTACGAGCAGTACTTC.

The V gene is TRBV5-1, the J gene TRBJ2-1, with a tentative D call TRBD1 (7 bases). CDR3 length: 15 amino acids. Germline V lookup: CDR1 SGHRS, CDR2 YFSETQ. V was cut by 4 bases and J by 9 bases, with 20 bases left in between. The CDR3 region has the DNA TGCGCCAGCAGCCGGTCGCCCAGGGGGGTTGGTGAGCAGTTCTTC. Translation gives CASSRSPRGVGEQFF.

The chain employs TRBV7-9 and TRBJ1-5; a possible D gene is TRBD1 (5 bases). CDR1 SEHNR and CDR2 FQNEAQ come from the germline V gene (reference sequence). CDR3 size: 13 residues. The V gene lost 1 base and the J gene lost 11 bases, with 12 bases spanning the gap. The DNA for the CDR3 is TGTGCCAGCAGCTTAGTAGACAGCCGGACCCAGCATTTT. Its translation is CASSLVDSRTQHF.

This chain joins TRBV28 and TRBJ2-2, with a weak D call TRBD2 (7 bases). The V and J ends lost 7 bases and 5 bases respectively, with 14 bases between them. Germline V CDR1 and CDR2: MDHEN, SYDVKM. The CDR3 runs to 14 residues. CDR3 DNA sequence: TGTGCCAGCACCCCGGGGGGCAGTACCGGGGAGCTGTTTTTT. Translating gives CASTPGGSTGELFF.

The genes are TRBV29-1 and TRBJ2-5, with D possibly TRBD1 on 5 matching bases. Germline V gene sequence: CDR1 SQVTM, CDR2 ANQGSEA. V dropped 2 bases and J dropped 4 bases, with 11 bases sitting between them. This CDR3 region has 13 residues. The CDR3 DNA reads TGCAGCGTTGAACAGGGTTCGCGAGAGACCCAGTACTTC. Residues: CSVEQGSRETQYF.

In its sample, this clone was seen a few times. The genes are TRBV7-3 and TRBJ2-7; 9 bases line up with TRBD1. Trimming took 2 bases from V and 3 from J; bases not matched to a gene: 5. CDR3 length equals 15 residues. Germline loops: CDR1 SGHTA, CDR2 FQGTGA. As DNA, the CDR3 is TGTGCCAGCAGCTTACGACAGGGGGAGTACTACGAGCAGTACTTC. This gives the protein CASSLRQGEYYEQYF.

CDR3 loop: CASSLANRAGANVLTF. The CDR3 nucleotides are TGTGCCAGCAGCTTGGCCAACAGGGCTGGGGCCAACGTCCTGACTTTC. V and J are TRBV5-6 and TRBJ2-6, with D perhaps matching TRBD1 (6 bases). Germline V lookup: CDR1 SGHDT, CDR2 YYEEEE. V shed 0 bases and J shed 2 bases, with 9 bases lying between them. This CDR3 is 16 amino acids long.

The chain combines TRBV19 with TRBJ1-5, with 8 bases matching TRBD1. The ends lost 3 bases at V and 9 bases at J; junction bases unmatched: 13. The germline V gene has CDR1 LNHDA and CDR2 SQIVND (reference sequence). The length of the CDR3 is 16 residues. This CDR3 is CASSIQSGGLSGPQHF. The CDR3 DNA reads TGTGCCAGTAGTATCCAGTCAGGGGGCTTAAGCGGGCCCCAGCATTTT.

This chain connects TRBV2 to TRBJ2-7; TRBD2 matches 8 bases. This CDR3 is 15 amino acids long. Trimming at V came to 1 base and at J to 2 bases, leaving 4 bases not matched to a gene. Germline V gene sequence: CDR1 SNHLY, CDR2 FYNNEI. As DNA, the CDR3 is TGTGCCAGCAGTGAAGGCCCTAGCGGGCCCTACGAGCAGTACTTC. Amino acid sequence: CASSEGPSGPYEQYF.

This clone has only a few counts. The rearrangement uses TRBV27 and TRBJ2-7; 10 nucleotides line up with TRBD2. CDR3 length: 20 amino acids. The V segment lost 10 bases and the J segment 0 bases; nucleotides outside the gene matches: 24. Germline values: CDR1 MNHEY, CDR2 SMNVEV (reference sequence). CDR3 sequence: CATSRLSLGSGGESSYEQYF. The DNA for the CDR3 is TGTGCCACCTCCAGGCTCTCCCTAGGGAGCGGGGGGGAGAGCTCCTACGAGCAGTACTTC.

This clone was observed a handful of times. The rearrangement uses TRBV9 and TRBJ2-2; a weak D match, TRBD2 (6 bases). The CDR3 consists of 15 residues. Trimming stripped 4 bases from V and 1 base from J, with 11 bases between. Per the germline V gene, CDR1 is SGDLS and CDR2 is YYNGEE. DNA of the CDR3: TGTGCCAGCAGCCGTCACGGGGGGAACACCGGGGAGCTGTTTTTT. This codes for CASSRHGGNTGELFF.

Only a few counts were recorded for this clone. V usage is TRBV5-6 and J usage is TRBJ2-3; maybe TRBD2 (6 bases). Per the germline V gene, CDR1 is SGHDT and CDR2 is YYEEEE. There are 15 residues in the CDR3. V was cut by 4 bases and J by 4 bases, with 16 bases left in between. CDR3 residues: CASSAPGLQADTQYF. In DNA form, the CDR3 reads TGTGCCAGCAGCGCTCCGGGACTCCAAGCAGATACGCAGTATTTT.

The chain couples TRBV7-9 to TRBJ1-5; D might be TRBD1 (5 bases). CDR1 and CDR2 (germline): SEHNR, FQNEAQ (reference sequence). This CDR3 contains 17 residues. V gave up 1 base and J gave up 2 bases, with 15 bases separating them. The chain's CDR3 is CASSLVLGEDRNQPQHF. CDR3 nucleotide sequence: TGTGCCAGCAGCTTAGTTTTAGGGGAGGATCGCAATCAGCCCCAGCATTTT.

The chain recombines TRBV5-1 with TRBJ2-5; 7 bases match TRBD1. The end of the DNA fits TRBJ2-7 better, so the J call may be wrong. Germline values: CDR1 SGHRS, CDR2 YFSETQ. The CDR3 is 16 residues long. The CDR3 region is CASSFGSGTAEYEQYF. The CDR3, as DNA: TGCGCCAGCAGCTTCGGTTCCGGGACAGCAGAGTACGAGCAGTACTTC.

The rearrangement joins TRBV5-1 to TRBJ2-3; 8 bases agree with TRBD1. Germline V gene sequence: CDR1 SGHRS, CDR2 YFSETQ. Trimming at V came to 2 bases and at J to 5 bases, leaving 4 bases not matched to a gene. The CDR3 runs 14 residues. The CDR3 DNA sequence: TGCGCCAGCAGCTTCGGACAGGGCCGAGATACGCAGTATTTT. The encoded protein is CASSFGQGRDTQYF.

CDR3 nucleotide sequence: TGTGCCAGCAGCCCAAACAGGGGTAAAGATACGCAGTATTTT. It encodes CASSPNRGKDTQYF. This chain joins TRBV7-2 and TRBJ2-3; 7 bases are shared with TRBD1. Germline CDR1 and CDR2: SGHTA and FQGNSA. The CDR3 sequence is 14 residues long. Losses at the gene ends were 5 bases for V and 5 bases for J; bases not matched to a gene: 7.

This clone was counted a few times. In DNA form, the CDR3 reads TGTGCCGGATCGGGGGTTCCTGGAAACACCATATATTTT. It is translated as CAGSGVPGNTIYF. V is TRBV28 and J is TRBJ1-3; a weak D match, TRBD1 (5 bases). Trimming shortened V by 11 bases and J by 2 bases, and 13 bases separated the two germline ends. Germline assignment: CDR1 MDHEN and CDR2 SYDVKM. The CDR3 has 13 amino acids.

This rearrangement joins TRBV28 to TRBJ1-3; TRBD1 is a possible D gene (6 bases). Germline V gene data show CDR1 as MDHEN and CDR2 as SYDVKM. V dropped 6 bases and J dropped 5 bases, with 11 bases sitting between them. The CDR3 sequence is 13 residues long. Here the CDR3 reads CASRGTGRNTIYF. The CDR3 DNA reads as TGTGCCAGCAGGGGCACAGGGAGAAACACCATATATTTT.

V is TRBV9 and J is TRBJ2-5; 7 nucleotides match TRBD2. The closer fit of TRBJ2-7 to the DNA end suggests the J call may be wrong. The germline V gene encodes CDR1 SGDLS and CDR2 YYNGEE. This CDR3 has 15 amino acids. This CDR3 is CASSVAGGGHYEQYF. The CDR3 coding sequence is TGTGCCAGCAGCGTAGCCGGGGGAGGGCACTACGAGCAGTACTTC.